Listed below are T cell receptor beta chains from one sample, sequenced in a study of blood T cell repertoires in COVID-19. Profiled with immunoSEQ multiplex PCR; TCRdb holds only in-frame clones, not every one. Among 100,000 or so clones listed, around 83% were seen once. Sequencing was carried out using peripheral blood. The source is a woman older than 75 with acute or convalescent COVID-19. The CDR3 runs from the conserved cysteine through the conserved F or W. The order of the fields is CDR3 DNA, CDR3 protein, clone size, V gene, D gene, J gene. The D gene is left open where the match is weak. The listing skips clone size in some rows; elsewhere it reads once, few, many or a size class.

TGTGCCAGCAGTATTCTAGGGGGCGATTACGAGCAGTACTTC	CASSILGGDYEQYF	-	TRBV7-9	TRBD1	TRBJ2-7
TGTGCCAGCTCACCGGGACAGGGGGATAAAAAACTGTTTTTT	CASSPGQGDKKLFF	-	TRBV18	TRBD1	TRBJ1-4
TGTGCCTGGAGTCCTCCCGGACTAGCGCGATACAATGAGCAGTTCTTC	CAWSPPGLARYNEQFF	-	TRBV30	TRBD2	TRBJ2-1
TGTGCCAGCAGCGCCTCCACCGCAGACGGGAGGGTTGAGCAGTTCTTC	CASSASTADGRVEQFF	-	TRBV9	TRBD2	TRBJ2-1
TGCGCCAGCAGCGGTCCCGGGACAGGACTAGCGGGAAGGGATGAGCAGTTCTTC	CASSGPGTGLAGRDEQFF	-	TRBV5-1	TRBD2	TRBJ2-1
TGCAGCGTTGAAAGCGAGACTAGGGAGGCCTACAATGAGCAGTTCTTC	CSVESETREAYNEQFF	-	TRBV29-1	-	TRBJ2-1
TGTGCCAGCAGTGAACAGATCAGGTATGGTCAGCCCCAGCATTTT	CASSEQIRYGQPQHF	-	TRBV2	-	TRBJ1-5
TGCGCCAGCAACATTGCGCCCCAGCGGACTGAAGCTTTCTTT	CASNIAPQRTEAFF	-	TRBV5-1	-	TRBJ1-1
TGCGCCAGCAGTTCAGCGGGAGGGTACAATGAGCAGTTCTTC	CASSSAGGYNEQFF	-	TRBV4-3	TRBD2	TRBJ2-1
TGTGCCAGCAGTTTGGGGCTGGGGGGGACCCAGTACTTC	CASSLGLGGTQYF	-	TRBV27	-	TRBJ2-5
TGCGCCAGCAGCTTGGGACAGGCCATCTCCTACAATGAGCAGTTCTTC	CASSLGQAISYNEQFF	-	TRBV5-1	-	TRBJ2-1
TGTGCCAGCAGCCCCTACTCTGGGGCCATAGATACGCAGTATTTT	CASSPYSGAIDTQYF	few	TRBV9	-	TRBJ2-3
TGTGCCAGTAGCCAGTCAGGGGACACAGATACGCAGTATTTT	CASSQSGDTDTQYF	-	TRBV19	-	TRBJ2-3
TGTGCCAGCAGCTTAGGCCAGGGGGCGACCCCTGAGCAGTTCTTC	CASSLGQGATPEQFF	-	TRBV5-4	TRBD1	TRBJ2-1
TGTGCCAGCAGATTTACCGGGACACGCGTTACCGGGGAGCTGTTTTTT	CASRFTGTRVTGELFF	-	TRBV7-9	-	TRBJ2-2
TGTGCCAGCTCACCACCGGGCAGGGGTCCCTCATGGAACACTGAAGCTTTCTTT	CASSPPGRGPSWNTEAFF	once	TRBV18	-	TRBJ1-1
TGCAGCGTGGGGGGCGGGAGGAGCACCGGGGAGCTGTTTTTT	CSVGGGRSTGELFF	-	TRBV29-1	TRBD2	TRBJ2-2
TGTGCCATCAGTGGGGGACAGGGGGCCGAAGAGACCCAGTACTTC	CAISGGQGAEETQYF	-	TRBV10-3	TRBD1	TRBJ2-5
TGTGCCAGCAGCGTAGGAGGGTACGGGGCCAACGTCCTGACTTTC	CASSVGGYGANVLTF	-	TRBV9	-	TRBJ2-6
TGTGCCAGCAGCGTCTGGGACAGGCGTTCACCCCTCCACTTT	CASSVWDRRSPLHF	-	TRBV9	TRBD1	TRBJ1-6
TGCAGCGTTGAAGAAAGGGACAGGGGCCCCGGGGAGCTGTTTTTT	CSVEERDRGPGELFF	-	TRBV29-1	TRBD1	TRBJ2-2
TGTGCCAGTAGTTCCCGCGGGCAGCGGGGAAAGGACAATGAGCAGTTCTTC	CASSSRGQRGKDNEQFF	-	TRBV19	TRBD2	TRBJ2-1
TGTGCCAGCAGTACCAGGACAGGGGGATTGGTAAAACTGTTTTTT	CASSTRTGGLVKLFF	few	TRBV28	TRBD1	TRBJ1-4
TGTGCCAGCAGCGCCATGGAGCGCGGCGAGCAGTACTTC	CASSAMERGEQYF	once	TRBV11-2	-	TRBJ2-7
TGCAGCGTAGGACAGGTCCTGAACACTGAAGCTTTCTTT	CSVGQVLNTEAFF	-	TRBV29-1	TRBD1	TRBJ1-1
TGTGCCAGCAGCTTAGGTAGAAACCAAGAGACCCAGTACTTC	CASSLGRNQETQYF	once	TRBV7-8	-	TRBJ2-5
TGTGCCAGTAGTATTGCGGGGAATTGGGACACCGGGGAGCTGTTTTTT	CASSIAGNWDTGELFF	-	TRBV19	-	TRBJ2-2
TGTGCCAGCAGTGTAGCGGGAGGACGCTACAATGAGCAGTTCTTC	CASSVAGGRYNEQFF	-	TRBV9	TRBD2	TRBJ2-1
TGTGCCAGCAGCTCCGGGACAGGGAACACCGGGGAGCTGTTTTTT	CASSSGTGNTGELFF	-	TRBV5-5	TRBD1	TRBJ2-2
TGTGCCAGCAGCCGGGGACAGGGGGACACCATATATTTT	CASSRGQGDTIYF	once	TRBV4-2	TRBD1	TRBJ1-3
TGTGCCAGCAGCCCCCGCCACTTCCGCGGAGGGCAGGGGGGCTATCAAGAGACCCAGTACTTC	CASSPRHFRGGQGGYQETQYF	few	TRBV3-1/TRBV3-2	-	TRBJ2-5
TGTGCCAGCAGCTCTCGGACAGGGGCAGACATTCAGTACTTC	CASSSRTGADIQYF	-	TRBV7-2	TRBD1	TRBJ2-4
TGTGCCAGCAGCTTAGAAGGGTCCTGGGGCAGAGCTTTCTTT	CASSLEGSWGRAFF	-	TRBV7-2	-	TRBJ1-1
TGTGCCAGTAGTATAACCCCCGACAGGTTTCAGCCCCAGCATTTT	CASSITPDRFQPQHF	-	TRBV19	-	TRBJ1-5
TGTGCCAGCAGCCCATGGACAGGAGGGGATTCACCCCTCCACTTT	CASSPWTGGDSPLHF	-	TRBV28	TRBD1	TRBJ1-6
TGTGCCAGCAGCTCCTCCGGCAGGGATTATTCACCCCTCCACTTT	CASSSSGRDYSPLHF	-	TRBV5-4	-	TRBJ1-6
TGTGCCAGCAGGTATGGACAGCAAGAGACCCAGTACTTC	CASRYGQQETQYF	few	TRBV5-4	-	TRBJ2-5
TGTGCCAGCAGCACCAGGACAGGGGGCATGGAAGAGACCCAGTACTTC	CASSTRTGGMEETQYF	-	TRBV11-3	TRBD1	TRBJ2-5
TGTGCCAGCAGCTCGAGGACAGGGGAAGAATATGGCTACACCTTC	CASSSRTGEEYGYTF	-	TRBV7-9	TRBD1	TRBJ1-2
TGTGCCAGCAGCACCCGGACTAGCGCGACACACAATGAGCAGTTCTTC	CASSTRTSATHNEQFF	-	TRBV5-8	TRBD2	TRBJ2-1
TGTGCCAGCAGCTTAGGCCGAACTAGCGGAGATACGCAGTATTTT	CASSLGRTSGDTQYF	-	TRBV13	TRBD2	TRBJ2-3
TGTGCCAGCAGCCTAGGGGGTAGTGAAACACCCCTCCACTTT	CASSLGGSETPLHF	once	TRBV2	-	TRBJ1-6
TGTGCCAGAGAGGCCAGCGGCCCTAGCACAGATACGCAGTATTTT	CAREASGPSTDTQYF	-	TRBV2	-	TRBJ2-3
TGCGCCAGCAGCCGCCAGGGGGACGAAGATGGCTACACCTTC	CASSRQGDEDGYTF	-	TRBV5-1	TRBD1	TRBJ1-2
TGCGCCAGCAGCTTTATGTGGCGGGAGGCCTCGAACACCGGGGAGCTGTTTTTT	CASSFMWREASNTGELFF	-	TRBV5-1	TRBD2	TRBJ2-2
TGTGCCACCGGGACTAGCGGGAGGGCCGCCAGCCGAGAGACCCAGTACTTC	CATGTSGRAASRETQYF	-	TRBV24-1	TRBD2	TRBJ2-5
TGTGCCAGCAGCCCCCACCCGGGGGTACTACGGGAGACCCAGTACTTC	CASSPHPGVLRETQYF	once	TRBV7-9	-	TRBJ2-5
TGTGCCAGCAGCCGGTTGTGGACTAGCGGCGAGCAGTACTTC	CASSRLWTSGEQYF	-	TRBV3-1/TRBV3-2	TRBD2	TRBJ2-7
TGTGCCAGCAGATTCAGGGGGCTGAGCACTGAAGCTTTCTTT	CASRFRGLSTEAFF	-	TRBV6-5	TRBD1	TRBJ1-1
TGTGCCAGCAGTCACCGGGACAGTACCTATGGCTACACCTTC	CASSHRDSTYGYTF	-	TRBV6-6	TRBD1	TRBJ1-2
TGTGCCTGGAATCTTTACGGACAGGAGGATAATGAAAAACTGTTTTTT	CAWNLYGQEDNEKLFF	-	TRBV30	TRBD1	TRBJ1-4
TGTGCCAGCATCCCAGGGGGCGAGGAAAAACTGTTTTTT	CASIPGGEEKLFF	-	TRBV2	TRBD1	TRBJ1-4
TGTGCCAGCAGCTTAGGGGGGGGATACACTGAAGCTTTCTTT	CASSLGGGYTEAFF	-	TRBV11-2	-	TRBJ1-1